This T cell receptor (beta chain) was recorded in a study of cytomegalovirus exposure and HLA in healthy donors. Study-wide points: Some public TCRs appeared in many individuals, while most sequences were rare.

An approximately 130-subject validation cohort, separate from the roughly 670-subject first cohort, supplied the donors. Concerning this clone: The antigen remains undetermined.

Profiled with immunoSEQ multiplex PCR; TCRdb holds only in-frame clones, not every one. The repertoire includes 170,000 or so clones, about 80% of them detected once, and approximately 3% sits in the top ten. Germline V gene sequence: CDR1 SNHLY, CDR2 FYNNEI. The CDR3 length is 13 residues. The sequence derives from a young woman in good health and CMV-seropositive. This chain uses TRBV2 with TRBJ2-5, with 7 nucleotides matching TRBD1. The DNA matches TRBJ2-7 better at its end, which makes the J call doubtful. The sequenced sample was PBMCs. The CDR3 region has the DNA TGTGCCAGCGGGTGGACAGGCCTCTACGAGCAGTACTTC. Protein product: CASGWTGLYEQYF.